The 30 T cell receptor beta chains given below trace back to one sample, sequenced in a study of T cells in Graves' hyperthyroidism and ophthalmopathy. Amplified TCR beta CDR3 regions derived from RNA transcripts. The primer set for the first-round RT-PCR of the TCR CDR3 was HTBI. TCRdb itself ran the multiplex PCR reads through MiXCR, one entry per CDR3 protein. The table has approximately 100,000 distinct CDR3 sequences, roughly 39% seen once. Material: peripheral blood or thyroid tissue (not recorded which). Source of these receptors: a woman younger than 45 with Graves' hyperthyroidism.

In its sample, this clonotype was seen once. The V call is TRBV20-1, the J call TRBJ2-5; 7 nucleotides align to TRBD1. Trimming took 6 bases from V and 2 from J; bases not matched to a gene: 6. Germline assignment: CDR1 DFQATT and CDR2 SNEGSKA (reference sequence). The CDR3 totals 13 residues. The DNA for the CDR3 is TGCAGTGCGTGGGACAGCGTACAAGAGACCCAGTACTTC. As protein: CSAWDSVQETQYF.

This sequence joins TRBV13 and TRBJ2-7, with 8 bases that match TRBD1. Germline trimming cut 2 bases from V and 5 bases from J; bases unmatched to any gene: 2. The CDR3 totals 13 residues. Germline V lookup: CDR1 PRHDT, CDR2 FYEKMQ (reference sequence). This CDR3 is CASSLTTGDEQYF. The CDR3 region has the DNA TGTGCCAGCAGCTTAACGACAGGGGACGAGCAGTACTTC.

The V and J genes are TRBV11-2 and TRBJ2-1; D perhaps matches TRBD2 (6 bases). Germline-derived CDR1 and CDR2 are SGHAT and FQNNGV. Trimming left V 5 bases short and J 0 bases short, with 17 bases between. The CDR3 runs 17 residues. CDR3 DNA: TGTGCCAGCAGCCTCACCGGGACTCAGAGCTCCTACAATGAGCAGTTCTTC. Its protein product is CASSLTGTQSSYNEQFF. Full variable domain (missing parts from reference TRBV11-2 and TRBJ2-1): EAGVAQSPRYKIIEKRQSVAFWCNPISGHATLYWYQQILGQGPKLLIQFQNNGVVDDSQLPKDRFSAERLKGVDSTLKIQPAKLEDSAVYLCASSLTGTQSSYNEQFFGPGTRLTVL.

This clonotype was picked up many times. The chain combines TRBV2 with TRBJ1-3, with a possible D match to TRBD1 (5 bases). V was clipped by 10 bases and J by 0 bases, with 16 bases between them. Germline V gene data show CDR1 as SNHLY and CDR2 as FYNNEI. The CDR3 runs to 15 residues. The CDR3 coding sequence is TGTGCCAACCGATGGGGGTCCAGCTCTGGAAACACCATATATTTT. It codes for CANRWGSSSGNTIYF.

This clonotype appeared a single time. V gene TRBV15 combines with J gene TRBJ2-5, with 10 positions matching TRBD2. The CDR3 runs to 18 residues. V shed 0 bases and J 2 bases; nucleotides not matched to a gene: 9. Germline CDR1 and CDR2: LNHNV and YYDKDF (reference sequence). In nucleotides, the CDR3 is TGTGCCACCAGCAGAGATGGGCCTAGCGGGAGAGGGCAAGAGACCCAGTACTTC. Amino acids: CATSRDGPSGRGQETQYF.

For the CDR3, the DNA is TGTGCCAGCAGCCGACTAGCGGGAAAACGTCCCAATGTCTACGAGCAGTACTTC. Its translation: CASSRLAGKRPNVYEQYF. The genes are TRBV2 and TRBJ2-7; 11 bases fit TRBD2. CDR3 size: 18 residues. Germline CDR1 SNHLY, CDR2 FYNNEI. The J segment lost 3 bases and the V segment lost 6 bases, leaving 16 bases of the junction unmatched.

This clonotype has ten or more counts. The rearrangement uses TRBV2 and TRBJ2-1; weak D call: TRBD2 (6 bases). This CDR3 has 13 residues. The V end lost 6 bases, the J end lost 8 bases, and 14 bases lay between the germline ends. CDR1 and CDR2 from the germline V gene are SNHLY and FYNNEI. In nucleotides, the CDR3 is TGTGCCAGCAGCTTGACTAGTAACCATGAGCAGTTCTTC. This codes for CASSLTSNHEQFF.

This chain links TRBV28 with TRBJ1-2; 11 bases match TRBD1. The CDR3 loop spans 17 amino acids. Trimming removed 6 bases from V and 2 bases from J; junction bases left unmatched: 11. Germline V gives CDR1 MDHEN, CDR2 SYDVKM. The CDR3 DNA follows: TGTGCCAGCAGCCGCTCGTGGGGGACAGGGGGGAACTATGGCTACACCTTC. Protein sequence: CASSRSWGTGGNYGYTF.

On this clonotype: No DNA is shown, since the ends of the CDR3 on it are uncertain; the CDR3 is the one TCRdb lists. This sequence joins TRBV10-3 and TRBJ2-5; TRBD1, the table's D call, lacks a check against the DNA. The germline V gene has CDR1 ENHRY and CDR2 SYGVKD. The CDR3 contains 24 residues when both ends are counted. CDR3 residues: CAISESLGRGMKGGYTFGSGTQYF.

This clonotype was seen repeatedly, ten times or more. The rearrangement links TRBV5-1 to TRBJ2-7; 8 positions agree with TRBD2. The CDR3 sequence is 13 residues long. J was trimmed by 4 bases and V by 6 bases; bases with no gene match: 6. Germline loops: CDR1 SGHRS, CDR2 YFSETQ. CDR3 nucleotide sequence: TGCGCCAGCAAACTAGCGGAACATTACGAGCAGTACTTC. Translation: CASKLAEHYEQYF.

This clonotype has ten or more counts. The V and J genes are TRBV5-1 and TRBJ1-4; 7 nucleotides match TRBD1. Germline V gene lookup returns CDR1 SGHRS and CDR2 YFSETQ. There are 15 residues in the CDR3. The J segment lost 6 bases and the V segment lost 5 bases, leaving 10 bases of the junction unmatched. CDR3 in DNA: TGCGCCAGCAGACCACAGGGGAGGCCCCATGAAAAACTGTTTTTT. As protein: CASRPQGRPHEKLFF.

This clonotype has a count of ten or more. The chain carries TRBV7-8 and TRBJ2-1; 7 bases are shared with TRBD1. Germline V gene sequence: CDR1 SGHVS, CDR2 FQNEAQ. The junction had 3 bases not matched to a gene; V was cut back by 3 bases and J by 13 bases. The CDR3 contains 11 residues. The CDR3 spells CASSFRDSQFF. The CDR3 DNA follows: TGTGCCAGCAGCTTCCGGGACAGCCAGTTCTTC. Based on the CDR3 plus reference TRBV7-8 and TRBJ2-1, the full variable domain is GAGVSQSPRYKVAKRGQDVALRCDPISGHVSLFWYQQALGQGPEFLTYFQNEAQLDKSGLPSDRFFAERPEGSVSTLKIQRTQQEDSAVYLCASSFRDSQFFGPGTRLTVL.

Worth noting for this clonotype: The conserved final phenylalanine or tryptophan is absent from the CDR3, which likely points to a read error. V is TRBV4-1 and J is TRBJ1-6; D unresolved. Deletions cut 2 bases from V and 10 bases from J, with 12 bases between. This CDR3 region has 14 residues. Germline V gene lookup returns CDR1 MGHRA and CDR2 YSYEKL. For the CDR3, the DNA is TGCGCCAGCAGCCAATCACCAGCACACTCACCCCTCCACTCT. It encodes CASSQSPAHSPLHS.

The V and J genes are TRBV15 and TRBJ2-7, with 12 bases fitting TRBD1. The length of the CDR3 is 15 residues. Germline CDR1 reads LNHNV; CDR2 reads YYDKDF (reference sequence). The trim removed 3 bases at V and 9 bases at J, leaving 9 bases unmatched. CDR3 sequence reads: CATSRGTGGVDGQYF. The CDR3 region has the DNA TGTGCCACCAGCAGGGGGACAGGGGGCGTAGACGGGCAGTACTTC.

This sequence joins TRBV7-2 and TRBJ1-4, with 7 bases lining up with TRBD1. V was pared by 4 bases and J by 12 bases, with 8 bases of the junction left unmatched. The CDR3 is 13 amino acids. Germline values: CDR1 SGHTA, CDR2 FQGNSA. CDR3 in DNA: TGTGCCAGCAGCTCACGACAGGGTGGTGAACTGTTTTTT. Protein product: CASSSRQGGELFF.

This chain joins TRBV7-6 and TRBJ2-5; D may match TRBD1 or TRBD2 (5 bases each). Germline loops: CDR1 SGHVS, CDR2 FNYEAQ. This CDR3 is 15 amino acids long. Trimming stripped 1 base from V and 5 bases from J, with 14 bases between. The CDR3 coding sequence is TGTGCCAGCAGCTTAGGTTGGGGGAACATGGAGACCCAGTACTTC. This codes for CASSLGWGNMETQYF.

This clonotype has just one count. V and J are TRBV2 and TRBJ2-7, with 7 bases matching TRBD1. This CDR3 has 14 amino acids. The germline V gene encodes CDR1 SNHLY and CDR2 FYNNEI. V was pared by 7 bases and J by 3 bases, with 9 bases of the junction left unmatched. The CDR3 loop is CASITYRGGYEQYF. DNA for the CDR3: TGTGCCAGCATTACCTACAGGGGCGGCTACGAGCAGTACTTC.

The chain has TRBV18 and TRBJ1-4, with D tentatively TRBD1 (5 bases). Looked up from germline, CDR1 is KGHSH and CDR2 is LQKENI. V lost 1 base and J lost 8, with 11 bases in between. This CDR3 has 14 residues. The DNA of the CDR3 is TGTGCCAGCTCACCACAGGGGAGCTACGAAAAACTGTTTTTT. This encodes CASSPQGSYEKLFF.

This clonotype was seen many times. The V gene is TRBV2, the J gene TRBJ1-1, with a tentative D call TRBD1 (5 bases). This CDR3 has 15 residues. Germline V lookup: CDR1 SNHLY, CDR2 FYNNEI. V was shortened by 5 bases and J by 3 bases, with 16 bases between the two germline ends. This chain's CDR3 is CASSKTGTVDTEAFF. In nucleotides, the CDR3 is TGTGCCAGCAGTAAAACCGGGACGGTAGACACTGAAGCTTTCTTT.

By its share, this clonotype is medium-sized (0.01 to 0.1%). This chain uses TRBV7-9 with TRBJ2-2; no clear D. Germline V gene lookup returns CDR1 SEHNR and CDR2 FQNEAQ (reference sequence). The CDR3 extends over 14 amino acids. V lost 6 bases and J lost 1, with 9 bases in between. CDR3 protein: CASRLLGNTGELFF. For the CDR3, the DNA is TGTGCCAGCAGACTCCTGGGGAACACCGGGGAGCTGTTTTTT.

At least ten counts were recorded for this clonotype. The chain has TRBV6-5 and TRBJ2-2, with D perhaps TRBD2 (5 bases). Germline V CDR1 and CDR2: MNHEY, SVGAGI. The CDR3 consists of 16 residues. The V gene lost 5 bases and the J gene lost 2 bases, with 15 bases spanning the gap. The CDR3 DNA sequence: TGTGCCAGCAGTCCCCTCTCGAGGGATAACACCGGGGAGCTGTTTTTT. Residues: CASSPLSRDNTGELFF.

V usage is TRBV7-6 and J usage is TRBJ2-5, with 9 bases identical to TRBD2. This CDR3 has 16 amino acids. Losses at the gene ends were 3 bases for V and 3 bases for J; bases not matched to a gene: 8. Germline V CDR1 and CDR2: SGHVS, FNYEAQ. In DNA, the CDR3 is TGTGCCAGCAGCTTCGCGGGGCCTAGCGGGGAAGAGACCCAGTACTTC. Amino acid sequence: CASSFAGPSGEETQYF.

This clonotype was picked up many times. This chain joins TRBV4-2 and TRBJ2-6; TRBD1 matches 8 bases. Germline CDR1 is LGHNA and CDR2 is YNFKEQ. CDR3 length: 18 residues. V lost 4 bases and J lost 0; bases outside the gene matches: 8. DNA of the CDR3: TGTGCCAGCAGCCGAACTGGACAGGGTTCCTCTGGGGCCAACGTCCTGACTTTC. This translates into CASSRTGQGSSGANVLTF.

This clonotype was detected many times. This chain links TRBV5-1 with TRBJ2-5; 7 nucleotides match TRBD1. V shed 4 bases, J shed 4 bases, and the junction held 13 bases outside the gene matches. The CDR3 contains 16 residues. Germline V gene lookup returns CDR1 SGHRS and CDR2 YFSETQ. The CDR3 DNA is TGCGCCAGCAGCGTGGGGGACAGCGAGGGTGGAGAGACCCAGTACTTC. Its protein product is CASSVGDSEGGETQYF.

This clonotype appeared many times. The chain couples TRBV20-1 to TRBJ2-2; the D is unclear. The CDR3 length is 12 residues. Germline loops: CDR1 DFQATT, CDR2 SNEGSKA (reference sequence). Trimming cost V 7 bases and J 4 bases, with 10 bases left between them. The CDR3 DNA reads as TGCAGTGTTGGGATTCTCACCGGGGAGCTGTTTTTT. Protein product: CSVGILTGELFF.

The chain is built from TRBV7-3 and TRBJ2-3; D might be TRBD2 (5 bases). The CDR3 consists of 14 residues. V shed 4 bases and J shed 8 bases, with 16 bases lying between them. Germline CDR1 SGHTA, CDR2 FQGTGA. The CDR3: CASSSTNTGGTQYF. The CDR3 bases are TGTGCCAGCAGCTCTACCAACACCGGAGGTACGCAGTATTTT.

This clonotype came up a few times. V gene TRBV28 combines with J gene TRBJ2-5; 9 bases agree with TRBD2. Germline lookup yields CDR1 MDHEN and CDR2 SYDVKM. J was trimmed by 5 bases and V by 8 bases; bases with no gene match: 6. The CDR3 has 13 residues. CDR3 coding DNA: TGTGCCAGCTCCCCTAGCGGGGAGGAGACCCAGTACTTC. Translated: CASSPSGEETQYF. Full variable domain (missing parts from reference TRBV28 and TRBJ2-5): DVKVTQSSRYLVKRTGEKVFLECVQDMDHENMFWYRQDPGLGLRLIYFSYDVKMKEKGDIPEGYSVSREKKERFSLILESASTNQTSMYLCASSPSGEETQYFGPGTRLLVL.

Ten or more counts support this clonotype. This sequence joins TRBV20-1 and TRBJ2-2, with TRBD2 matching 10 bases. CDR1 and CDR2 from the germline V gene are DFQATT and SNEGSKA (reference sequence). Trimming took 5 bases from V and 6 from J; bases not matched to a gene: 3. The CDR3 runs to 13 residues. Written as DNA, the CDR3 is TGCAGTGCTCCCGGACTAGCGGCCGGGGAGCTGTTTTTT. This codes for CSAPGLAAGELFF.

Many counts were recorded for this clonotype. The V call is TRBV7-3, the J call TRBJ2-2; 8 nucleotides match TRBD2. With V trimmed by 5 bases and J by 2 bases, 4 bases remained unmatched. The CDR3 totals 15 residues. Germline CDR1 SGHTA, CDR2 FQGTGA. In DNA form, the CDR3 reads TGTGCCAGCAGCCCCCGGGAGGGAAACACCGGGGAGCTGTTTTTT. Amino acids: CASSPREGNTGELFF.

The chain has TRBV7-9 and TRBJ2-5, with D perhaps matching TRBD1 or TRBD2 (5 bases each). Trimming shortened V by 5 bases and J by 4 bases, and 14 bases separated the two germline ends. Germline assignment: CDR1 SEHNR and CDR2 FQNEAQ (reference sequence). The CDR3 is 14 residues long. CDR3 in amino acids: CASSPGAGRETQYF. In nucleotides, the CDR3 is TGTGCCAGCAGCCCCGGGGCAGGGCGAGAGACCCAGTACTTC. Combining the CDR3 with reference TRBV7-9 and TRBJ2-5 gives the whole variable domain DTGVSQNPRHKITKRGQNVTFRCDPISEHNRLYWYRQTLGQGPEFLTYFQNEAQLEKSRLLSDRFSAERPKGSFSTLEIQRTEQGDSAMYLCASSPGAGRETQYFGPGTRLLVL.